A selection of T cell receptor beta chains follows, all from one sample in a study of spatial heterogeneity in lung cancer. TCRdb re-analysed the 5' RACE reads in MiXCR, keeping a single row per CDR3 protein. The profile covers about 39,000 distinct CDR3 sequences, with approximately 3.1% appearing a single time and 30% to 45% taken by the ten largest. Specimen: normal lung tissue next to the tumor, collected at surgery. The receptor set was obtained from a male donor with early-stage non-small cell lung cancer. Each CDR3 is given with its conserved first and last residue. A D gene is named only where the DNA matches it firmly.

V: TRBV12-3/TRBV12-4; D: TRBD1; J: TRBJ2-2; CDR3: CASRAAGGRTGELFF
V: TRBV10-2; D: NA; J: TRBJ2-5; CDR3: CASGPGRETQYF
V: TRBV27; D: TRBD1; J: TRBJ1-5; CDR3: CASSRGQGNQPQHF
V: TRBV7-2; D: TRBD2; J: TRBJ2-1; CDR3: CASSTGLAGASSSYNEQFF
V: TRBV27; D: NA; J: TRBJ1-2; CDR3: CASMASLNYGYTF
V: TRBV20-1; D: NA; J: TRBJ1-1; CDR3: CSARRSGLLMNTEAFF
V: TRBV19; D: TRBD1; J: TRBJ2-3; CDR3: CASTGQTTDTQYF
V: TRBV2; D: TRBD2; J: TRBJ2-5; CDR3: CASRESSGTETQYF
V: TRBV6-5; D: TRBD2; J: TRBJ2-1; CDR3: CASSRTSLSSYNEQFF
V: TRBV7-2; D: TRBD1; J: TRBJ2-3; CDR3: CASSLRDRHTDTQYF
V: TRBV11-3; D: NA; J: TRBJ2-1; CDR3: CASSLQPSSYNEQFF
V: TRBV20-1; D: TRBD2; J: TRBJ2-7; CDR3: CSALGLAAYEQYF
V: TRBV19; D: NA; J: TRBJ2-3; CDR3: CATRPGRQVSDTQYF
V: TRBV7-9; D: NA; J: TRBJ2-4; CDR3: CASSSRAKNIQYF
V: TRBV20-1; D: NA; J: TRBJ2-3; CDR3: CSARRGEDTQYF
V: TRBV5-1; D: NA; J: TRBJ1-2; CDR3: CASSLPLANYGYTF
V: TRBV6-5; D: TRBD1; J: TRBJ1-2; CDR3: CASSKPGQGFSNYGYTF
V: TRBV9; D: NA; J: TRBJ2-7; CDR3: CASSVGVTAAYEQYF
V: TRBV9; D: TRBD1; J: TRBJ1-4; CDR3: CASSVTGGGEKLFF
V: TRBV2; D: TRBD1; J: TRBJ1-4; CDR3: CASTRDREYEKLFF
V: TRBV6-6; D: NA; J: TRBJ1-1; CDR3: CASSSRPNMGAFF
V: TRBV7-9; D: NA; J: TRBJ2-2; CDR3: CASTPASHNTGELFF
V: TRBV7-8; D: NA; J: TRBJ2-3; CDR3: CASSSDGDTQYF
V: TRBV20-1; D: NA; J: TRBJ1-1; CDR3: CSARVGLQNTEAFF
V: TRBV5-1; D: NA; J: TRBJ2-1; CDR3: CASSLSRANEQFF
V: TRBV15; D: NA; J: TRBJ2-7; CDR3: CATSSGLQGRIYEQYF
V: TRBV2; D: TRBD1; J: TRBJ2-2; CDR3: CASSLTAGGGNTGELFF
V: TRBV12-3/TRBV12-4; D: NA; J: TRBJ2-2; CDR3: CASRENTGELFF
V: TRBV28; D: TRBD2; J: TRBJ2-7; CDR3: CASRRTSGSLSYEQYF
V: TRBV3-1; D: NA; J: TRBJ2-6; CDR3: CASRPGGANVLTF
V: TRBV20-1; D: NA; J: TRBJ1-5; CDR3: CSARGRADQPQHF
V: TRBV4-2; D: TRBD1; J: TRBJ1-5; CDR3: CASSQVYRDRGRQPQHF
V: TRBV3-1; D: NA; J: TRBJ1-1; CDR3: CASSAGSFTEAFF
V: TRBV6-2/TRBV6-3; D: NA; J: TRBJ1-5; CDR3: CASNTQPGGHQPQHF
V: TRBV14; D: NA; J: TRBJ1-3; CDR3: CASSLTQNTIYF
V: TRBV4-1; D: NA; J: TRBJ2-3; CDR3: CASSRDTDTQYF
V: TRBV5-1; D: NA; J: TRBJ1-6; CDR3: CASSGSGTAYSPLHF
V: TRBV28; D: NA; J: TRBJ1-4; CDR3: CASLGGAVGEKLFF
V: TRBV20-1; D: NA; J: TRBJ2-1; CDR3: CSARGHQSWTGVSSYNEQFF
V: TRBV20-1; D: NA; J: TRBJ1-5; CDR3: CSAISDSNQPQHF
V: TRBV12-3/TRBV12-4; D: NA; J: TRBJ1-5; CDR3: CASSLMGANQPQHF
V: TRBV6-1; D: NA; J: TRBJ1-4; CDR3: CASSRTNEKLFF
V: TRBV12-3/TRBV12-4; D: NA; J: TRBJ1-2; CDR3: CASSPDYTNYGYTF
V: TRBV7-9; D: NA; J: TRBJ1-1; CDR3: CASSLQVEAFF
V: TRBV28; D: TRBD2; J: TRBJ2-7; CDR3: CASSLPWGGYEQYF
V: TRBV20-1; D: TRBD2; J: TRBJ2-1; CDR3: CSAQNPGLEQFF
V: TRBV3-1; D: NA; J: TRBJ2-3; CDR3: CASSQGRDTQYF
V: TRBV4-2; D: NA; J: TRBJ1-4; CDR3: CASSQSRNRDSDEKLFF
V: TRBV27; D: TRBD1; J: TRBJ1-5; CDR3: CASRRTGGNQPQHF
V: TRBV28; D: TRBD2; J: TRBJ2-7; CDR3: CASGSGSHSYEQYF
V: TRBV28; D: NA; J: TRBJ2-7; CDR3: CASSLQTGTPYEQYF
V: TRBV4-3; D: NA; J: TRBJ1-5; CDR3: CASSQDQQGGQPQHF
V: TRBV14; D: NA; J: TRBJ1-2; CDR3: CASSRNTEYGYTF